The 13 T cell receptor beta chains given below trace back to one sample, sequenced in a study of technical replicates of blood from a few donors. Sequenced by immunoSEQ multiplex PCR; TCRdb stores in-frame clones only, minus some. The data show 55,000 to 75,000 clones, around 96% seen once. The specimen sequenced was PBMCs. The receptor set was obtained from a human donor in good health. Some clones in this sample may be carry-over from other donors' samples.

This clone came up once. The chain carries TRBV6-5 and TRBJ1-4; the D is unclear. Germline CDR1 is MNHEY and CDR2 is SVGAGI. This CDR3 has 11 residues. The CDR3 nucleotides are TGTGTGGCGGGGAATTATGAAAAACTGTTTTTT. It codes for CVAGNYEKLFF.

V gene TRBV6-5 combines with J gene TRBJ1-5; 8 positions match TRBD1. V shed 6 bases, J shed 7 bases, and the junction held 5 bases outside the gene matches. Germline assignment: CDR1 MNHEY and CDR2 SVGAGI. The CDR3 covers 13 residues. The CDR3 DNA follows: TGTGCCAGCAGCTCAAACAGGGGGCAGCCCCAGCATTTT. This codes for CASSSNRGQPQHF.

This sequence joins TRBV5-6 and TRBJ2-2; TRBD2 aligns across 8 bases. This CDR3 has 16 amino acids. Germline V gene lookup returns CDR1 SGHDT and CDR2 YYEEEE. The ends lost 2 bases at V and 1 base at J; junction bases unmatched: 4. CDR3 residues: CASSLPGLENTGELFF. CDR3 nucleotide sequence: TGTGCCAGCAGCTTACCGGGACTAGAGAACACCGGGGAGCTGTTTTTT. The variable domain in full, with the rest retrieved from reference TRBV5-6 and TRBJ2-2, is DAGVTQSPTHLIKTRGQQVTLRCSPKSGHDTVSWYQQALGQGPQFIFQYYEEEERQRGNFPDRFSGHQFPNYSSELNVNALLLGDSALYLCASSLPGLENTGELFFGEGSRLTVL.

The chain employs TRBV4-3 and TRBJ2-3; 10 bases match TRBD2. From germline, CDR1 is LGHNA and CDR2 YSLEER. V trimming: 4 bases; J trimming: 1 base; junction bases outside the gene matches: 11. This CDR3 has 18 amino acids. The CDR3, as DNA: TGCGCCAGCAGCCCCTCCCGGAATAGCGGGGGGCGCACAGATACGCAGTATTTT. Translated, it gives CASSPSRNSGGRTDTQYF.

In its sample, this clone was seen once. The V call is TRBV27, the J call TRBJ2-7, with a weak D call TRBD2 (6 bases). The CDR3 extends over 16 amino acids. Germline values: CDR1 MNHEY, CDR2 SMNVEV (reference sequence). Trimming took 9 bases from V and 5 from J, leaving 26 bases between them. Written as DNA, the CDR3 is TGTGCCAGAACCCCAATCGAAGTGGAGGGTATCCACGAGCAGTACTTC. Residues: CARTPIEVEGIHEQYF.

The chain joins TRBV30 to TRBJ1-1; D not certain. Trimming removed 5 bases at V and 1 base at J, with 11 bases between. The CDR3 is made up of 13 amino acids. CDR1 is GTSNPN, CDR2 SVGIG, per germline (reference sequence). The CDR3 DNA sequence: TGTGCCTGGGGCCAGGTGGGGAACACTGAAGCTTTCTTT. The encoded protein is CAWGQVGNTEAFF. Looking up the rest from reference TRBV30 and TRBJ1-1 gives the full variable domain: SQTIHQWPATLVQPVGSPLSLECTVEGTSNPNLYWYRQAAGRGLQLLFYSVGIGQISSEVPQNLSASRPQDRQFILSSKKLLLSDSGFYLCAWGQVGNTEAFFGQGTRLTVV.

This clone showed up just once. The rearrangement uses TRBV18 and TRBJ2-2, with TRBD1 matching over 10 bases. There are 13 residues in the CDR3. From germline, CDR1 is KGHSH and CDR2 LQKENI. J was trimmed by 12 bases and V by 2 bases; bases with no gene match: 3. As DNA, the CDR3 is TGTGCCAGCTCACCAAAGGACAGGGGGAAGCTGTTTTTT. Protein: CASSPKDRGKLFF.

This clone was counted a single time. The J gene is TRBJ2-7, the V gene TRBV7-9, with D possibly being TRBD2 (5 bases). CDR3 length: 15 amino acids. Trimming removed 3 bases from V and 3 bases from J, with 15 bases in between. Germline V gene data show CDR1 as SEHNR and CDR2 as FQNEAQ (reference sequence). Here the CDR3 reads CASSFEGSLSYEQYF. Written as DNA, the CDR3 is TGTGCCAGCAGCTTCGAGGGATCTCTTAGCTACGAGCAGTACTTC.

The CDR3 sequence: CASSLNSVSTDTQYF. DNA for the CDR3: TGCGCCAGCAGTCTCAATAGCGTTAGCACAGATACGCAGTATTTT. The V gene is TRBV5-1, the J gene TRBJ2-3, with D perhaps TRBD2 (5 bases). Trimming removed 5 bases from V and 0 bases from J, with 13 bases in between. In germline, CDR1 is SGHRS, CDR2 YFSETQ. This CDR3 region has 15 residues.

This clone was counted a single time. The genes are TRBV2 and TRBJ1-3; D not resolved. Trimming shortened V by 7 bases and J by 0 bases, and 13 bases separated the two germline ends. This CDR3 has 15 amino acids. Germline-derived CDR1 and CDR2 are SNHLY and FYNNEI. CDR3 protein: CASIYDTYSGNTIYF. The CDR3 DNA reads TGTGCCAGCATTTACGACACCTACTCTGGAAACACCATATATTTT.

V and J are TRBV5-6 and TRBJ1-5; 10 nucleotides line up with TRBD1. The CDR3 covers 19 residues. After removal of 3 bases from V and 0 bases from J, the junction contained 12 bases not matched to a gene. Germline CDR1 reads SGHDT; CDR2 reads YYEEEE. DNA of the CDR3: TGTGCCAGCAGCTCATACCACGGGACAGGGGATGATAGCAATCAGCCCCAGCATTTT. This sequence encodes CASSSYHGTGDDSNQPQHF.

This chain connects TRBV5-8 to TRBJ2-7; TRBD1 matches at 7 bases. The CDR3 is 14 amino acids. Trimming took 1 base from V and 3 from J; bases not matched to a gene: 4. The germline V gene has CDR1 SGHTS and CDR2 YDEGEE. The CDR3 coding sequence is TGTGCCAGCAGCTTGTCGGGACAGAGCTACGAGCAGTACTTC. The encoded protein is CASSLSGQSYEQYF.

The chain couples TRBV7-2 to TRBJ2-5; tentatively, D is TRBD2 (5 bases). In germline, CDR1 is SGHTA, CDR2 FQGNSA. The CDR3 runs to 15 residues. Trimming took off 8 bases at V and 0 bases at J, with 16 bases between the two ends. CDR3 in DNA: TGTGCCAGCCAAGGAGGCACGCCGTACCAAGAGACCCAGTACTTC. Residues: CASQGGTPYQETQYF.